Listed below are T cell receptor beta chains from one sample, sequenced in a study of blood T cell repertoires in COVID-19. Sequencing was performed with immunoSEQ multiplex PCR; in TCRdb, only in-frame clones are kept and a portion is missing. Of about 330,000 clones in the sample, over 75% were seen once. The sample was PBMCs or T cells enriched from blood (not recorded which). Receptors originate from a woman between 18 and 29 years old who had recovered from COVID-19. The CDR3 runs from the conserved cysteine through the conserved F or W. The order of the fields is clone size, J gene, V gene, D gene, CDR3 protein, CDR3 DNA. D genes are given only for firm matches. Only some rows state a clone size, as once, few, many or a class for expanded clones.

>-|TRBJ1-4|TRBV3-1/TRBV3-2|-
CASSRSGVGEKLFF
TGTGCCAGCAGCCGTTCAGGGGTTGGGGAAAAACTGTTTTTT
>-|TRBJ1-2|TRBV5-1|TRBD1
CASSLGTELGYTF
TGCGCCAGCAGCCTCGGGACAGAGCTTGGCTACACCTTC
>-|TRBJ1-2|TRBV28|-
CASSLWQGAYGYTF
TGTGCCAGCAGTTTATGGCAGGGTGCCTATGGCTACACCTTC
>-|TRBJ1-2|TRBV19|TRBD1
CASSIRDRAHYGYTF
TGTGCCAGTAGTATCCGAGACAGGGCCCACTATGGCTACACCTTC
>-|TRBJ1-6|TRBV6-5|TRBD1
CASKMGTGSPPLHF
TGTGCCAGCAAAATGGGGACAGGGAGTCCACCCCTCCACTTT
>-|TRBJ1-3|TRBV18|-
CASSPRGSAGNTIYF
TGTGCCAGCTCACCACGCGGCTCTGCTGGAAACACCATATATTTT
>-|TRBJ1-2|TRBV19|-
CASSSVPGLIANYGYTF
TGTGCCAGTAGCTCCGTGCCGGGACTGATAGCTAACTATGGCTACACCTTC
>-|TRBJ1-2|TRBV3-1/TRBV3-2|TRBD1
CASSHGQGGGYTF
TGTGCCAGCAGCCACGGACAGGGTGGGGGCTACACCTTC
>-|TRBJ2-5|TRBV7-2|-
CASSLGRAATQYF
TGTGCCAGCAGCTTAGGCAGGGCTGCGACCCAGTACTTC
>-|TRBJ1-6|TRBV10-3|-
CAVSGGQNNSPLHF
TGTGCCGTGTCCGGGGGGCAGAATAATTCACCCCTCCACTTT
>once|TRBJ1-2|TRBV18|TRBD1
CASSPPGQGYGYTF
TGTGCCAGCTCACCACCGGGACAGGGGTATGGCTACACCTTC
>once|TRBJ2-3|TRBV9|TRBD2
CASSVDGGAETDTQYF
TGTGCCAGCAGCGTAGACGGGGGGGCCGAGACAGATACGCAGTATTTT
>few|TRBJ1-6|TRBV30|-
CAWSRVLDSPLHF
TGTGCCTGGAGTCGCGTTCTTGATTCACCCCTCCACTTT
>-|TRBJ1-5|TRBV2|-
CASSLHPPQGNNQPQHF
TGTGCCAGCAGTCTCCACCCACCTCAGGGGAACAATCAGCCCCAGCATTTT
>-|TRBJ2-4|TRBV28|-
CASSSPPGTQRHF
TGTGCCAGCAGTTCCCCGCCTGGTACACAGCGGCACTTC
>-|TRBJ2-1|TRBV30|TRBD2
CAWSVQLAVSNEQFF
TGTGCCTGGAGTGTACAACTAGCGGTTTCCAATGAGCAGTTCTTC
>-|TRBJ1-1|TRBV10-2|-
CASSEVANTEAFF
TGCGCCAGCAGTGAGGTGGCGAACACTGAAGCTTTCTTT
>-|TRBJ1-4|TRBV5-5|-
CASSAKGGTNEKLFF
TGTGCCAGCAGCGCAAAAGGGGGAACTAATGAAAAACTGTTTTTT
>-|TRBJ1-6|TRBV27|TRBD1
CASSLRGLENSPLHF
TGTGCCAGCAGTTTAAGGGGGCTGGAGAATTCACCCCTCCACTTT
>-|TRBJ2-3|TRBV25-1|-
CASSEYSPSTDTQYF
TGTGCCAGCAGTGAATATTCTCCTAGCACAGATACGCAGTATTTT
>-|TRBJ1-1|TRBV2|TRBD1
CASTQGALSGEAFF
TGTGCCAGCACCCAGGGGGCGCTTTCAGGAGAAGCTTTCTTT
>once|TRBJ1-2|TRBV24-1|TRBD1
CATSESVGGPNYGYTF
TGTGCCACCAGTGAATCTGTAGGGGGCCCCAACTATGGCTACACCTTC
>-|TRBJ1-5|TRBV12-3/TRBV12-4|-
CASSGTGNQPQHF
TGTGCCAGCAGCGGAACAGGGAATCAGCCCCAGCATTTT
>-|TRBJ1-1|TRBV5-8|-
CASSYATVMNTEAFF
TGTGCCAGCAGTTATGCGACAGTAATGAACACTGAAGCTTTCTTT